The clone carrying this T cell receptor (beta chain) was seen many times. The authors took PBMCs from 8.5 to 10 ml fresh peripheral blood. This entry comes from a study of T cells in Graves' hyperthyroidism and ophthalmopathy. There are 14 residues in the CDR3. Trimming at V came to 3 bases and at J to 3 bases, leaving 7 bases not matched to a gene. CDR1 and CDR2 from the germline V gene are DFQATT and SNEGSKA (reference sequence). Researchers took RNA transcripts and amplified the TCR beta CDR3 regions from them. Researchers ran a first-round RT-PCR on the TCR CDR3 using the HTBI primer set. From the multiplex PCR reads, TCRdb called clonotypes with MiXCR, one entry per CDR3 protein. Of more than 500,000 distinct CDR3 sequences listed, roughly 16% are singletons.

The sample consisted of blood. The sequence was obtained from a woman in her 30s with Graves' ophthalmopathy. The genes are TRBV20-1 and TRBJ2-7; TRBD1 matches 8 bases. The CDR3 sequence: CSARPTGGFYEQYF. The CDR3 DNA reads TGCAGTGCTAGGCCTACAGGGGGTTTCTACGAGCAGTACTTC.